The 11 T cell receptor beta chains presented below share a single source sample, sequenced in a study of molecular identifiers for immune sequencing clone quantification. One entry per CDR3 protein results from TCRdb running MiXCR on the PCR reads. Of about half a million distinct CDR3 sequences in the sample, about a fifth were seen once. The sample was naive CD8+ T cells from blood, with Jurkat cell RNA spiked in. Stated subset: FACS-sorted CD8+CD4-CCR7+CD45RA+ naive T cells. These receptor sequences come from a human donor in good health. Some libraries in this study had Jurkat cell RNA spiked in.

This clonotype was recorded a few times. This chain joins TRBV19 and TRBJ1-5; tentative D call: TRBD1 (6 bases). CDR3 size: 15 residues. Germline V gene data show CDR1 as LNHDA and CDR2 as SQIVND (reference sequence). V lost 8 bases and J 0 bases, leaving 14 bases between the germline ends. As DNA, the CDR3 is TGTGCCAGTGGAGGGACACCTTATAGCAATCAGCCCCAGCATTTT. Protein product: CASGGTPYSNQPQHF.

Details on this clonotype: The junction departs from germline at one end; a sequencing error may be responsible. The chain has TRBV27 and TRBJ2-1, with 8 nucleotides matching TRBD2. Germline lookup yields CDR1 MNHEY and CDR2 SMNVEV (reference sequence). The CDR3 contains 15 residues. For the CDR3, the DNA is TGTGCCAGCAGTCTAGCGGGCGTCTCCTACAATGAGCAGCTCTTC. Translating gives CASSLAGVSYNEQLF.

The chain uses TRBV9 and TRBJ2-2, with unresolved D. V was trimmed by 6 bases and J by 1 base, leaving 13 bases between them. Looked up from germline, CDR1 is SGDLS and CDR2 is YYNGEE. The CDR3 has 15 residues. CDR3 protein: CASTHPGLNTGELFF. CDR3 bases: TGTGCCAGCACCCACCCAGGATTGAACACCGGGGAGCTGTTTTTT.

The rearrangement links TRBV11-1 to TRBJ2-7, with 15 bases lining up with TRBD2. Trimming took 5 bases from V and 5 from J; bases not matched to a gene: 10. Germline V gives CDR1 SGHAT, CDR2 FQDESV (reference sequence). The CDR3 is 17 amino acids. The CDR3 DNA is TGTGCCAGCAGCGTCGGACTAGCGGGAGGGAAATCCCACGAGCAGTACTTC. This gives the protein CASSVGLAGGKSHEQYF.

To note about this clonotype: At one of its ends the junction is not consistent with the germline gene, which may arise from a read error. This rearrangement joins TRBV27 to TRBJ2-7, with a possible D match to TRBD2 (6 bases). The CDR3 is 10 amino acids. Germline V gene data show CDR1 as MNHEY and CDR2 as SMNVEV (reference sequence). CDR3 residues: CAIQLRAGNF. The CDR3 DNA reads as TGTGCCATACAACTTCGGGCGGGAAACTTC.

This clonotype showed up many times. The CDR3 is CAWSRTSSTDTQYF. CDR3 DNA sequence: TGTGCCTGGAGCCGGACATCGAGCACAGATACGCAGTATTTT. This chain links TRBV30 with TRBJ2-3; maybe TRBD1 (5 bases). This CDR3 has 14 residues. Trimming took 3 bases from V and 0 from J, leaving 10 bases between them. Germline-derived CDR1 and CDR2 are GTSNPN and SVGIG (reference sequence).

This clonotype was detected only once. With a much larger clone just one base away, this may be a read error. The CDR3 sequence is CASGTASGNIIYF. In DNA, the CDR3 is TGTGCCAGCGGGACAGCCTCTGGAAACATCATATATTTT. This rearrangement joins TRBV7-9 to TRBJ1-3; 7 nucleotides align to TRBD1. The germline gives CDR1 SEHNR, CDR2 FQNEAQ (reference sequence). This CDR3 comprises 13 residues.

This clonotype came up many times. The chain recombines TRBV7-6 with TRBJ2-3; TRBD2 aligns across 13 bases. Per the germline V gene, CDR1 is SGHVS and CDR2 is FNYEAQ. With V trimmed by 4 bases and J by 4 bases, 5 bases remained unmatched. There are 16 residues in the CDR3. DNA for the CDR3: TGTGCCAGCAGCTCAGGACTAGCGGGAGCAGCAGATACGCAGTATTTT. It is translated as CASSSGLAGAADTQYF.

This clonotype came up many times. The chain has TRBV9 and TRBJ1-1; 7 positions agree with TRBD1. This CDR3 has 15 residues. Losses at the gene ends were 3 bases for V and 1 base for J; bases not matched to a gene: 6. Germline lookup yields CDR1 SGDLS and CDR2 YYNGEE. The CDR3 sequence is CASSAFDRENTEAFF. CDR3 nucleotide sequence: TGTGCCAGCAGCGCGTTCGACAGGGAGAACACTGAAGCTTTCTTT.

The rearrangement uses TRBV9 and TRBJ1-1, with D perhaps TRBD1 (5 bases). In germline, CDR1 is SGDLS, CDR2 YYNGEE. Trimming took 4 bases from V and 2 from J, leaving 18 bases between them. The CDR3 totals 16 residues. Here the CDR3 DNA reads TGTGCCAGCAGCCCCTCGGGGTCAGGGACTAACACTGAAGCTTTCTTT. Translated, it gives CASSPSGSGTNTEAFF.

Comment on this clonotype: It may be a read error: a sequence one base away is much more abundant. The chain employs TRBV7-9 and TRBJ2-7; TRBD1 might be the D (6 bases). The CDR3 has 15 residues. CDR1 is SEHNR and CDR2 is FQNEAQ in the germline V gene (reference sequence). Here the CDR3 DNA reads TGTGCCCGCAGCTTAGTGGCAGGGGTAGCCTACGAGCAGTACTTC. Protein product: CARSLVAGVAYEQYF.